This T cell receptor (beta chain) was identified during a study of early T cells in non-severe SARS-CoV-2 infection. Study in general: Chains were unpaired, as sequencing was done on bulk RNA from unsorted whole blood.

V lost 1 base, J lost 7 bases, and 4 bases stayed unmatched. CDR1 is MGHRA and CDR2 is YSYEKL in the germline V gene. The CDR3 is made up of 15 amino acids. Study outcomes and limitations: VDJdb-based matching was biased toward anti-spike CD8 responses and missed private and CD4 specificities.

The sample holds many counts of this clonotype. Its antigen remains unknown. cDNA molecules, individually, were tagged with unique molecular identifiers. TCRdb called the 5' RACE reads again in MiXCR, with one record for every CDR3 protein. Of under 20,000 distinct CDR3 sequences in the sample, approximately 4.4% are singletons; the top ten hold about 7%. The sequencing input was whole blood. The rearrangement joins TRBV4-1 to TRBJ1-5, with 10 bases matching TRBD1. This clonotype was obtained from an adult who was a healthcare worker with PCR-confirmed SARS-CoV-2 infection or an uninfected control (not recorded which). CDR3 loop: CASSQGRQGAQPQHF. CDR3 DNA sequence: TGCGCCAGCAGCCAAGGGAGACAGGGGGCCCAGCCCCAGCATTTT.